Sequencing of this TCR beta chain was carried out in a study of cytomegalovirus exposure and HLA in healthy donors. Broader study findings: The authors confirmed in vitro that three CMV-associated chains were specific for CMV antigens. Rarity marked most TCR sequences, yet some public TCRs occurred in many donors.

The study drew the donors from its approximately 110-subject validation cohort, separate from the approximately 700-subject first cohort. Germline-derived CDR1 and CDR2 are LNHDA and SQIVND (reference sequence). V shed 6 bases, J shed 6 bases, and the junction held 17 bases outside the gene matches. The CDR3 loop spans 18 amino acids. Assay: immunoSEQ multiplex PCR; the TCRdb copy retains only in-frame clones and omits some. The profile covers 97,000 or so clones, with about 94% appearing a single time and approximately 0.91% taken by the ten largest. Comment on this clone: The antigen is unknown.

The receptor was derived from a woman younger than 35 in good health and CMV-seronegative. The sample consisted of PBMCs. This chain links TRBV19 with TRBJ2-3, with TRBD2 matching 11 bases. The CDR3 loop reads CASRALAGGLGLVDTQYF. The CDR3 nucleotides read TGTGCCAGTAGGGCCCTAGCGGGAGGCCTCGGGTTGGTGGATACGCAGTATTTT. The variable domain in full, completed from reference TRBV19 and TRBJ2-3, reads DGGITQSPKYLFRKEGQNVTLSCEQNLNHDAMYWYRQDPGQGLRLIYYSQIVNDFQKGDIAEGYSVSREKKESFPLTVTSAQKNPTAFYLCASRALAGGLGLVDTQYFGPGTRLTVL.